These 2 T cell receptor beta chains share one sample of origin, sequenced in a study of T cells in women clearing cervical HPV infection. Method: immunoSEQ multiplex PCR; TCRdb's copy keeps in-frame clones and lacks some. In total, the table holds about 12,000 clones. Sample: blood buffy coat. Receptors were obtained from a woman between 18 and 70 years old with a cervical HPV16 infection that either progressed to CIN3+ or cleared (not recorded which).

This clone ranks as medium-sized in terms of frequency. Partial CDR3 DNA: TGTGCCACCAGCAGTGCAGGGTTCTATGGC. This translates into CATSSAGFYG. The CDR3 in full is CATSSAGFYGYTF. This sequence joins TRBV15 and TRBJ1-2; TRBD1 might be the D (5 bases). The observed sequence ends 3 residues before the CDR3 terminus, with the missing tail filled in from the germline J gene. V was pared by 3 bases and J by 4 bases, with 9 bases between. Germline lookup yields CDR1 LNHNV and CDR2 YYDKDF (reference sequence). The CDR3 extends over 13 amino acids.

In terms of frequency, this clone is medium-sized. The CDR3 is cut off 3 residues early in the read; its end comes from the germline J gene. The same CDR3 also results from other DNA sequences found in this sample. This rearrangement joins TRBV19 to TRBJ2-3; 8 bases map to TRBD2. The J segment lost 4 bases and the V segment lost 5 bases, leaving 5 bases of the junction unmatched. This CDR3 is built from 14 residues. Germline lookup yields CDR1 LNHDA and CDR2 SQIVND (reference sequence). The CDR3 reads CASSGRAGADTQYF. CDR3 DNA, as far as it was read: TGTGCCAGTAGTGGACGAGCGGGGGCAGATACG.